The 19 T cell receptor beta chains given below trace back to one sample, sequenced in a study of cytomegalovirus exposure and HLA in healthy donors. 13 Jbeta primers and 60 Vbeta primers were used for the PCR. Produced via immunoSEQ multiplex PCR; TCRdb's table is partial and in-frame only. This table holds roughly 200,000 clones, about four fifths found once. Sequenced sample: PBMCs. The receptors shown here come from a man aged 40-55 years in good health and CMV-seropositive.

The V and J genes are TRBV19 and TRBJ1-2; the match to TRBD1 covers 9 bases. Germline values: CDR1 LNHDA, CDR2 SQIVND (reference sequence). This CDR3 spans 14 amino acids. V shed 3 bases and J 4 bases; nucleotides not matched to a gene: 3. CDR3 loop: CASSMNRGPYGYTF. The CDR3 nucleotides are TGTGCCAGTAGTATGAACAGGGGGCCCTATGGCTACACCTTC.

This chain uses TRBV4-2 with TRBJ2-2; 8 bases are shared with TRBD1. Unmatched junction bases numbered 4, after V lost 6 bases and J lost 4 bases. Germline values: CDR1 LGHNA, CDR2 YNFKEQ. The CDR3 consists of 14 residues. The CDR3 spells CASRHTGGTGELFF. In nucleotides, the CDR3 is TGTGCCAGCAGGCACACAGGGGGCACCGGGGAGCTGTTTTTT.

V gene TRBV29-1 combines with J gene TRBJ1-2; D remains unclear. Between the trimmed V and J ends, which lost 7 bases and 7 bases, there was a span of 16 bases. Germline-derived CDR1 and CDR2 are SQVTM and ANQGSEA. The CDR3 runs to 12 residues. CDR3 DNA: TGCAGCGCAGAGGCCGCGGGGTCTGGCTACACCTTC. Its translation: CSAEAAGSGYTF.

This chain links TRBV5-5 with TRBJ1-1, with 9 bases identical to TRBD1. Trimming took 3 bases from V and 4 from J; bases not matched to a gene: 4. Per the germline V gene, CDR1 is SGHKS and CDR2 is YYEKEE (reference sequence). There are 14 residues in the CDR3. The CDR3, as DNA: TGTGCCAGCAGCTGGACAGGGGTTGGCACTGAAGCTTTCTTT. This codes for CASSWTGVGTEAFF.

The genes are TRBV15 and TRBJ1-3; TRBD1 aligns across 10 bases. V trimming: 2 bases; J trimming: 3 bases; junction bases outside the gene matches: 4. This CDR3 contains 16 residues. From germline, CDR1 is LNHNV and CDR2 YYDKDF (reference sequence). Here the CDR3 DNA reads TGTGCCACCAGCAGACAGACAGGGGGCTTTGGAAACACCATATATTTT. Translating gives CATSRQTGGFGNTIYF.

This clone was observed once. The chain employs TRBV5-1 and TRBJ2-6, with 7 bases lining up with TRBD1. V gave up 4 bases and J gave up 1 base; unmatched junction bases: 2. The CDR3 extends over 15 amino acids. Germline V CDR1 and CDR2: SGHRS, YFSETQ. The CDR3 region is CASSTTGSGANVLTF. The CDR3 coding sequence is TGCGCCAGCAGCACGACAGGGTCTGGGGCCAACGTCCTGACTTTC.

The chain joins TRBV2 to TRBJ1-5, with 8 nucleotides matching TRBD1. The V segment lost 6 bases and the J segment 6 bases; nucleotides outside the gene matches: 10. This CDR3 is 15 amino acids long. CDR1 SNHLY and CDR2 FYNNEI come from the germline V gene. CDR3 amino acids: CASSGWTGQGQPQHF. CDR3 nucleotides: TGTGCCAGCAGCGGGTGGACAGGGCAGGGTCAGCCCCAGCATTTT.

The J gene is TRBJ2-1, the V gene TRBV10-1; TRBD2 aligns across 7 bases. The CDR3 sequence is 14 residues long. The germline V gene encodes CDR1 WNHNN and CDR2 SYGVQD (reference sequence). J was trimmed by 6 bases and V by 6 bases; bases with no gene match: 8. The CDR3 region has the DNA TGCGCCAGCAGCGGACTAGGCAGTCGCAATGAGCAGTTCTTC. It is translated as CASSGLGSRNEQFF.

This chain connects TRBV4-1 to TRBJ1-4; 9 positions match TRBD1. The CDR3 loop spans 17 amino acids. Germline CDR1 reads MGHRA; CDR2 reads YSYEKL. J lost 7 bases, V lost 4 bases, and 13 bases had no gene match. This CDR3 is CASSPLPLTGGSEKLFF. CDR3 nucleotides: TGCGCCAGCAGCCCACTACCCTTGACAGGGGGAAGTGAAAAACTGTTTTTT.

The chain recombines TRBV7-6 with TRBJ2-3, with 11 bases matching TRBD2. The CDR3 length is 19 residues. The trim removed 5 bases at V and 4 bases at J, leaving 17 bases unmatched. CDR1 and CDR2 (germline): SGHVS, FNYEAQ. The CDR3 sequence is CASSILAGASVGQADTQYF. The CDR3 DNA follows: TGTGCCAGCAGCATACTAGCGGGAGCTTCGGTCGGTCAAGCAGATACGCAGTATTTT.

This sequence joins TRBV14 and TRBJ1-1; D remains unclear. Trimming cost V 6 bases and J 1 base, with 3 bases left between them. Germline CDR1 SGHDN, CDR2 FVKESK. The CDR3 is 11 amino acids. CDR3 nucleotide sequence: TGTGCCAGCAGTCGGAACACTGAAGCTTTCTTT. Translated: CASSRNTEAFF.

The chain couples TRBV7-2 to TRBJ2-5, with 10 nucleotides matching TRBD2. The germline V gene has CDR1 SGHTA and CDR2 FQGNSA. This CDR3 is 16 amino acids long. V lost 4 bases, J lost 4 bases, and 9 bases stayed unmatched. CDR3 sequence reads: CASSWRSSGRTETQYF. CDR3 bases: TGTGCCAGCAGCTGGAGATCTAGCGGGAGAACAGAGACCCAGTACTTC.

V and J are TRBV27 and TRBJ1-5; a weak D match, TRBD1 (5 bases). The V gene lost 2 bases and the J gene lost 0 bases, with 11 bases spanning the gap. CDR1 is MNHEY and CDR2 is SMNVEV in the germline V gene (reference sequence). The CDR3 has 16 residues. CDR3 nucleotides: TGTGCCAGCAGTTTAGGACATTCCTATAGCAATCAGCCCCAGCATTTT. Its protein product is CASSLGHSYSNQPQHF.

This sequence joins TRBV5-6 and TRBJ2-7; tentatively, D is TRBD1 (6 bases). V lost 4 bases and J 1 base, leaving 15 bases between the germline ends. The CDR3 has 15 residues. Germline V CDR1 and CDR2: SGHDT, YYEEEE. The DNA of the CDR3 is TGTGCCAGCAGCCAGGGTTGGACAGTATCCTACGAGCAGTACTTC. Protein: CASSQGWTVSYEQYF.

J is TRBJ2-7 and V is TRBV21-1; no DNA check was done on the table's D call, TRBD2. TRBV21-1 is flagged as a pseudogene. The CDR3 runs to 13 residues. The CDR3, as DNA: TGTGCCAGCAGCGAGGGAAGCTCCTACGAGCAGTACTTC. It specifies CASSEGSSYEQYF.

V is TRBV9 and J is TRBJ2-2; 7 bases fit TRBD1. The CDR3 runs 14 residues. V was pared by 5 bases and J by 2 bases, with 3 bases of the junction left unmatched. Germline V gene data show CDR1 as SGDLS and CDR2 as YYNGEE. The CDR3 DNA is TGTGCCAGCAGACGGGACAGCAACACCGGGGAGCTGTTTTTT. Residues: CASRRDSNTGELFF.

This chain joins TRBV29-1 and TRBJ1-1; D ambiguous. Germline V gene data show CDR1 as SQVTM and CDR2 as ANQGSEA. V gave up 4 bases and J gave up 7 bases, with 10 bases separating them. The CDR3 runs to 11 residues. CDR3 DNA: TGCAGCGTTGCATCGGCGGGTGAAGCTTTCTTT. Translated: CSVASAGEAFF.

This clone showed up just once. The chain employs TRBV14 and TRBJ1-3; 7 bases match TRBD1. Unmatched junction bases numbered 2, after V lost 2 bases and J lost 1 base. The CDR3 is 15 amino acids. Germline V gene sequence: CDR1 SGHDN, CDR2 FVKESK. CDR3 nucleotides: TGTGCCAGCAGCCAACAGGGGGGTTCTGGAAACACCATATATTTT. Translated, it gives CASSQQGGSGNTIYF.

V is TRBV11-2 and J is TRBJ2-5, with D unclear. CDR1 SGHAT and CDR2 FQNNGV come from the germline V gene. CDR3 length: 13 residues. V lost 1 base to trimming and J lost 3 bases, with 6 bases between them. CDR3 DNA sequence: TGTGCCAGCAGCTTAGGTCTTAAAGAGACCCAGTACTTC. It yields the protein CASSLGLKETQYF.